This T cell receptor (beta chain) appears in the sequencing data of a study of Ad26.COV2.S vaccination and SARS-CoV-2 variants. Documented treatment: some 20 received Ad26.COV2.S at low or high dose, single or two shots; roughly 5 received placebo; per-sample allocation not given. Vaccine and placebo recipients were sampled on day 63 after the first injection. The repertoire was sequenced with immunoSEQ multiplex PCR; TCRdb's copy has only in-frame clones and lacks some. The sample includes about 350,000 clones, 80% to 90% of them seen just once. CDR3 length: 13 residues. The germline V gene encodes CDR1 GTSNPN and CDR2 SVGIG (reference sequence). The junction had 2 bases not matched to a gene; V was cut back by 7 bases and J by 0 bases. This clone was seen a single time.

The rearrangement links TRBV30 to TRBJ2-1, with TRBD2 matching 8 bases. The TCR was taken from a person aged 18 to 65 who received the Ad26.COV2.S COVID-19 vaccine or a placebo. Sequencing used peripheral blood, obtained in a trial of Ad26.COV2.S vaccine versus placebo. The CDR3 sequence is CALSGSSYNEQFF. DNA for the CDR3: TGTGCCTTGAGCGGGAGCTCCTACAATGAGCAGTTCTTC.